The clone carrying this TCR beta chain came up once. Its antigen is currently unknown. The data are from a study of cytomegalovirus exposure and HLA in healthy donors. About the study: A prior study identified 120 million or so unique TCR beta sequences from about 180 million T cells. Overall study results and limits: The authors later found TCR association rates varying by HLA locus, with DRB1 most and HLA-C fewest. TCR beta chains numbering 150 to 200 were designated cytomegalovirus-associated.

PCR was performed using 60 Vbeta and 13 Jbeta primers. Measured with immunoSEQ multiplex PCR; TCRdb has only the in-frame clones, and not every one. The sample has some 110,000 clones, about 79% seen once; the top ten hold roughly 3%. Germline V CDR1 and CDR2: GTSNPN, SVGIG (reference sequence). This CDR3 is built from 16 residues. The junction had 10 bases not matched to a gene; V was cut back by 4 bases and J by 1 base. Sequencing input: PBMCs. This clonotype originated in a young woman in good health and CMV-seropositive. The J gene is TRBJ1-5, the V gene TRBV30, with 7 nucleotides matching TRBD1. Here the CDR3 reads CAWTGQDPNSNQPQHF. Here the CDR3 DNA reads TGTGCCTGGACCGGACAGGACCCTAACAGCAATCAGCCCCAGCATTTT.